This T cell receptor (beta chain) was sequenced during a study of blood T cell repertoires in COVID-19. The CDR3 is 14 residues long. V was cut by 0 bases and J by 2 bases, with 8 bases left in between. CDR1 is LGHDT and CDR2 is YNNKEL in the germline V gene (reference sequence). Measured with immunoSEQ multiplex PCR; TCRdb has only the in-frame clones, and not every one. The table records about 170,000 clones, around four fifths of them present only once. The source material was PBMCs or T cells enriched from blood (not recorded which). The clonotype was recovered from a woman in her 50s in a cohort exposed to, infected with or recovered from COVID-19 (not recorded which). The chain joins TRBV3-1 (or the pseudogene TRBV3-2) to TRBJ2-7, with D hard to call. The CDR3 here is CASSQDIAAYEQYF. DNA of the CDR3: TGTGCCAGCAGCCAAGACATCGCGGCCTACGAGCAGTACTTC.